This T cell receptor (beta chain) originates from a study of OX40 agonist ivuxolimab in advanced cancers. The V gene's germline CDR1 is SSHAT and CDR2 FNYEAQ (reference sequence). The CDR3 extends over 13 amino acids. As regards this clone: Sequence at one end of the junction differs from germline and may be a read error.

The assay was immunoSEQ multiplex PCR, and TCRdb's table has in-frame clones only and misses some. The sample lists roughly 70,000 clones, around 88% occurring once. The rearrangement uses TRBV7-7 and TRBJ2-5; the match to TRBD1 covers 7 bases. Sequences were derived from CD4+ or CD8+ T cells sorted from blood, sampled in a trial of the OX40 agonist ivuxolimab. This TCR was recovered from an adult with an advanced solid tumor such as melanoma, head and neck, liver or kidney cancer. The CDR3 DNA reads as TGTGCTAGCAGCTTAGGACAGGAAGAGACCCAGTACTTC. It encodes CASSLGQEETQYF.